These 30 T cell receptor beta chains were all obtained from the same sample, sequenced in a study of response to subunit inactivated influenza vaccine. MiXCR, run by TCRdb on the RT-PCR reads, gives a single entry per CDR3 protein. The sample lists 450,000 to 600,000 distinct CDR3 sequences; roughly 8.2% were seen once. Sequencing was performed on PBMCs from blood, taken around 25 months after vaccination. The receptors here all came from a man aged 45 to 70 who received an inactivated influenza vaccine.

The V gene is TRBV4-1, the J gene TRBJ2-1, with a weak D call TRBD2 (7 bases). The V and J ends lost 0 bases and 8 bases respectively, with 20 bases between them. CDR1 is MGHRA, CDR2 YSYEKL, per germline. The CDR3 contains 17 residues. The CDR3 region is CASSQDLRGGATDEQFF. The CDR3 DNA sequence: TGCGCCAGCAGCCAAGATTTGCGAGGGGGGGCCACGGATGAGCAGTTCTTC.

This chain links TRBV7-9 with TRBJ2-5, with no clear D. V was shortened by 1 base and J by 3 bases, with 12 bases between the two germline ends. This CDR3 is 15 amino acids long. Germline-derived CDR1 and CDR2 are SEHNR and FQNEAQ (reference sequence). The CDR3 bases are TGTGCCAGCAGCTTAGGTAGGACGGACGAAGAGACCCAGTACTTC. Translation: CASSLGRTDEETQYF.

The genes are TRBV30 and TRBJ2-7; no definite D call. Looked up from germline, CDR1 is GTSNPN and CDR2 is SVGIG (reference sequence). The V gene lost 3 bases and the J gene lost 4 bases, with 13 bases spanning the gap. The CDR3 is made up of 13 amino acids. The CDR3 region is CAWRRFGLYEQYF. CDR3 nucleotide sequence: TGTGCCTGGAGACGATTCGGGCTTTACGAGCAGTACTTC.

The sample holds many counts of this clonotype. V and J are TRBV4-3 and TRBJ2-1; tentatively, D is TRBD1 (5 bases). The CDR3 spans 18 residues. The V gene's germline CDR1 is LGHNA and CDR2 YSLEER. The V gene lost 0 bases and the J gene lost 0 bases, with 15 bases spanning the gap. The CDR3 region is CASSQDLWGGGSYNEQFF. The CDR3 region has the DNA TGCGCCAGCAGCCAAGACTTGTGGGGCGGTGGCTCCTACAATGAGCAGTTCTTC.

This clonotype was seen repeatedly, ten times or more. The chain carries TRBV7-8 and TRBJ1-2, with D possibly being TRBD1 (6 bases). V was cut by 3 bases and J by 0 bases, with 8 bases left in between. The CDR3 totals 14 residues. Germline V gives CDR1 SGHVS, CDR2 FQNEAQ. CDR3 DNA sequence: TGTGCCAGCAGCTTGGACAGTACTAACTATGGCTACACCTTC. It is translated as CASSLDSTNYGYTF.

The J gene is TRBJ1-1, the V gene TRBV20-1; D not resolved. The V gene lost 1 base and the J gene lost 7 bases, with 7 bases spanning the gap. CDR1 is DFQATT, CDR2 SNEGSKA, per germline (reference sequence). CDR3 size: 11 residues. The CDR3 loop is CSARVVNEAFF. CDR3 in DNA: TGCAGTGCTAGAGTGGTGAATGAAGCTTTCTTT.

The rearrangement uses TRBV20-1 and TRBJ1-4; D gene unclear. CDR1 and CDR2 (germline): DFQATT, SNEGSKA (reference sequence). This CDR3 has 13 residues. Trimming left V 0 bases short and J 8 bases short, with 10 bases between. The CDR3 loop is CSARDGLGEKLFF. In DNA, the CDR3 is TGCAGTGCTAGAGATGGGTTAGGGGAAAAACTGTTTTTT.

Ten or more counts support this clonotype. The J gene is TRBJ2-7, the V gene TRBV7-2; D is perhaps TRBD2 (5 bases). CDR3 length equals 15 residues. The ends were cut back, 2 bases at V and 5 bases at J, with 16 bases in the middle. Germline V lookup: CDR1 SGHTA, CDR2 FQGNSA. This CDR3 reads CASSLISGLPDEQYF. CDR3 in DNA: TGTGCCAGCAGCTTAATCTCCGGACTCCCGGACGAGCAGTACTTC.

This chain uses TRBV7-8 with TRBJ2-7, with 9 positions matching TRBD1. This CDR3 has 16 amino acids. Trimming took 0 bases from V and 4 from J; bases not matched to a gene: 7. The V gene's germline CDR1 is SGHVS and CDR2 FQNEAQ. In DNA, the CDR3 is TGTGCCAGCAGCTTAGCGGCCGGGACAGGGTATTACGAGCAGTACTTC. Its protein is CASSLAAGTGYYEQYF.

This chain uses TRBV10-3 with TRBJ1-1; no reliable D call. The CDR3 totals 14 residues. The V gene lost 4 bases and the J gene lost 0 bases, with 9 bases spanning the gap. The germline V gene encodes CDR1 ENHRY and CDR2 SYGVKD. CDR3 in DNA: TGTGCCATCAGTGTAGACCAGATGAACACTGAAGCTTTCTTT. Translation gives CAISVDQMNTEAFF.

The chain couples TRBV25-1 to TRBJ2-4; no clear D gene. The germline CDR1 and CDR2 sequences are MGHDK and SYGVNS. There are 12 residues in the CDR3. The V gene lost 1 base and the J gene lost 9 bases, with 7 bases spanning the gap. Here the CDR3 reads CASSELVGIQYF. In DNA form, the CDR3 reads TGTGCCAGCAGTGAATTGGTGGGCATTCAGTACTTC.

This clonotype was picked up a small number of times. V gene TRBV3-1 combines with J gene TRBJ2-7; possibly TRBD1 for D (6 bases). V lost 4 bases to trimming and J lost 2 bases, with 9 bases between them. Per germline, CDR1 LGHDT and CDR2 YNNKEL (reference sequence). This CDR3 is 13 amino acids long. In DNA, the CDR3 is TGTGCCAGCAGCCGAGGACAGCCCTACGAGCAGTACTTC. This gives the protein CASSRGQPYEQYF.

Regarding this clonotype: One end of the junction is discordant with germline, which a read error may explain. The chain couples TRBV20-1 to TRBJ2-1; D unresolved. There are 17 residues in the CDR3. Germline loops: CDR1 DFQATT, CDR2 SNEGSKA (reference sequence). CDR3 loop: CSARADLSHGVYNEQFF. The CDR3 DNA follows: TGCAGTGCCAGAGCCGACCTTTCGCACGGTGTTTACAATGAGCAGTTCTTC.

The chain combines TRBV10-3 with TRBJ1-2; TRBD1 aligns across 10 bases. The germline CDR1 and CDR2 sequences are ENHRY and SYGVKD. This CDR3 is built from 17 residues. V lost 6 bases, J lost 0 bases, and 10 bases stayed unmatched. The CDR3 sequence is CAIRDRGKDPPNYGYTF. The CDR3, as DNA: TGTGCCATCAGGGACAGGGGGAAAGATCCCCCTAACTATGGCTACACCTTC.

There are many counts of this clonotype. The chain combines TRBV6-1 with TRBJ2-1; D is perhaps TRBD2 (5 bases). This CDR3 region has 16 residues. V was cut by 5 bases and J by 0 bases, with 14 bases left in between. The germline V gene encodes CDR1 MNHNS and CDR2 SASEGT. The CDR3 spells CASSPGLVSSYNEQFF. CDR3 in DNA: TGTGCCAGCAGTCCTGGACTGGTCAGCTCCTACAATGAGCAGTTCTTC.

This clonotype was recorded a few times. The chain carries TRBV10-3 and TRBJ2-1; TRBD1 agrees at 10 bases. Losses at the gene ends were 6 bases for V and 5 bases for J; bases not matched to a gene: 13. The germline V gene has CDR1 ENHRY and CDR2 SYGVKD. The CDR3 is made up of 17 amino acids. CDR3 sequence (DNA): TGTGCCATCAGCCCGGGGCCGGGACAGGGGAGGGACAATGAGCAGTTCTTC. Translation gives CAISPGPGQGRDNEQFF.

This clonotype was seen many times. The chain joins TRBV7-2 to TRBJ2-5, with no clear D. Germline V gene sequence: CDR1 SGHTA, CDR2 FQGNSA. Trimming took 0 bases from V and 2 from J, leaving 7 bases between them. This CDR3 region has 14 residues. This chain's CDR3 is CASSLARLQETQYF. The CDR3 DNA reads TGTGCCAGCAGCTTAGCTCGGTTACAAGAGACCCAGTACTTC.

The chain is built from TRBV12-3 or TRBV12-4 and TRBJ2-4, with D unresolved. The ends were cut back, 1 base at V and 8 bases at J, with 15 bases in the middle. The CDR3 has 15 amino acids. The CDR3 DNA reads TGTGCCAGCAGTTTAGGTGTTGTTACGTTCCACATTCAGTACTTC. As protein: CASSLGVVTFHIQYF.

The gene calls are TRBV12-3 or TRBV12-4 and TRBJ1-1; D is unclear. The V gene lost 5 bases and the J gene lost 8 bases, with 9 bases spanning the gap. CDR3 size: 11 residues. CDR3 nucleotides: TGTGCCAGCAGTCCCCATCGCGAAGCTTTCTTT. Its protein is CASSPHREAFF.

This clonotype has just a few counts. The V and J genes are TRBV11-3 and TRBJ2-7, with 7 bases aligning to TRBD1. The CDR3 is 14 residues long. Trimming at V came to 5 bases and at J to 4 bases, leaving 8 bases not matched to a gene. The germline gives CDR1 SGHNT, CDR2 YENEEA. In DNA, the CDR3 is TGTGCCAGCAGCCCGGACAGGTGGGCGTACGAGCAGTACTTC. Residues: CASSPDRWAYEQYF.

The table lists this clonotype with a few counts. The chain combines TRBV28 with TRBJ2-5, with 12 positions matching TRBD2. The CDR3 covers 17 residues. Germline loops: CDR1 MDHEN, CDR2 SYDVKM. The junction had 9 bases not matched to a gene; V was cut back by 4 bases and J by 3 bases. The CDR3 DNA reads as TGTGCCAGCAGTTCACCTAGCGGGGGGGCGTTGAAAGAGACCCAGTACTTC. It encodes CASSSPSGGALKETQYF. Drawing the rest from reference TRBV28 and TRBJ2-5, the complete variable domain is DVKVTQSSRYLVKRTGEKVFLECVQDMDHENMFWYRQDPGLGLRLIYFSYDVKMKEKGDIPEGYSVSREKKERFSLILESASTNQTSMYLCASSSPSGGALKETQYFGPGTRLLVL.

This clonotype was seen repeatedly, ten times or more. The V call is TRBV4-3, the J call TRBJ2-7, with D perhaps TRBD2 (6 bases). Between the trimmed V and J ends, which lost 0 bases and 7 bases, there was a span of 7 bases. This CDR3 contains 12 residues. Germline lookup yields CDR1 LGHNA and CDR2 YSLEER. DNA for the CDR3: TGCGCCAGCAGCCAAGAGGGAGGAGAGCAGTACTTC. It translates to CASSQEGGEQYF.

The chain combines TRBV4-1 with TRBJ2-5, with TRBD1 identical over 9 bases. V shed 6 bases and J 2 bases; nucleotides not matched to a gene: 4. The CDR3 has 14 residues. CDR1 and CDR2 from the germline V gene are MGHRA and YSYEKL. The CDR3 DNA sequence: TGCGCCAGCAGGCGACAGGGGGGACAAGAGACCCAGTACTTC. Protein sequence: CASRRQGGQETQYF.

This clonotype was found many times. The V and J genes are TRBV7-6 and TRBJ2-7; D possibly corresponds to TRBD1 (5 bases). The CDR3 is 13 amino acids. Germline V gives CDR1 SGHVS, CDR2 FNYEAQ. Trimming left V 4 bases short and J 2 bases short, with 9 bases between. CDR3 in DNA: TGTGCCAGCAGCTCCCCGGACACCTACGAGCAGTACTTC. Its translation is CASSSPDTYEQYF.

This clonotype has a count of ten or more. The rearrangement links TRBV6-5 to TRBJ2-1; 8 nucleotides align to TRBD2. This CDR3 spans 15 amino acids. CDR1 is MNHEY, CDR2 SVGAGI, per germline. Germline trimming cut 0 bases from V and 10 bases from J; bases unmatched to any gene: 8. The CDR3 DNA sequence: TGTGCCAGCAGTTACTCGGGTAGCGGGGTGACGGAGCAGTTCTTC. It specifies CASSYSGSGVTEQFF.

In this sample, this clonotype turned up many times. The CDR3 spells CASSLRPSGQGRTDTQYF. CDR3 DNA: TGTGCCAGCAGTTTGAGGCCGTCGGGACAGGGACGCACAGATACGCAGTATTTT. The chain couples TRBV27 to TRBJ2-3, with 9 nucleotides matching TRBD1. The CDR3 covers 18 residues. Losses at the gene ends were 3 bases for V and 1 base for J; bases not matched to a gene: 11. CDR1 and CDR2 from the germline V gene are MNHEY and SMNVEV (reference sequence).

V is TRBV18 and J is TRBJ1-2; the D gene is possibly TRBD1 (6 bases). Germline loops: CDR1 KGHSH, CDR2 LQKENI. This CDR3 region has 14 residues. The germline V and J ends were trimmed by 5 bases and 5 bases, with 15 bases remaining between them. CDR3 coding DNA: TGTGCCAGCTCAGAGTCGGGGGCTCATTATGGCTACACCTTC. Its translation: CASSESGAHYGYTF. The whole variable domain, filled in from reference TRBV18 and TRBJ1-2, reads NAGVMQNPRHLVRRRGQEARLRCSPMKGHSHVYWYRQLPEEGLKFMVYLQKENIIDESGMPKERFSAEFPKEGPSILRIQQVVRGDSAAYFCASSESGAHYGYTFGSGTRLTVV.

At least ten counts were recorded for this clonotype. The chain couples TRBV14 to TRBJ1-5; unclear D gene. Germline V lookup: CDR1 SGHDN, CDR2 FVKESK. This CDR3 contains 14 residues. V lost 4 bases, J lost 1 base, and 8 bases lay in between. Here the CDR3 reads CASSRGGSNQPQHF. The CDR3 region has the DNA TGTGCCAGCAGCCGTGGAGGGAGCAATCAGCCCCAGCATTTT.

The rearrangement links TRBV27 to TRBJ2-1; 9 bases fit TRBD1. CDR1 MNHEY and CDR2 SMNVEV come from the germline V gene (reference sequence). V lost 4 bases, J lost 7 bases, and 8 bases stayed unmatched. This CDR3 has 15 residues. The CDR3 protein is CASSSIGQGRNEQFF. The CDR3 DNA is TGTGCCAGCAGTTCGATCGGACAGGGGCGGAATGAGCAGTTCTTC.

This clonotype was recorded many times. The chain couples TRBV7-9 to TRBJ2-5; 8 nucleotides agree with TRBD1. The CDR3 is 14 residues long. Germline CDR1 and CDR2: SEHNR and FQNEAQ (reference sequence). Trimming took 6 bases from V and 4 from J; bases not matched to a gene: 7. The CDR3 region is CASRPGQGGETQYF. The CDR3 DNA reads TGTGCCAGCAGACCAGGACAGGGAGGAGAGACCCAGTACTTC.